This TCR beta chain derives from a study of T cells in localized non-small cell lung cancer. Overall study findings and caveats: Sequencing was restricted to one tumor region; therefore, heterogeneity remains possible. Uninvolved adjacent lung had more T cell clonality than any other tissue, topping tumor. Among the top 100 tumor clones, a median approximately 60 appeared in adjacent lung. Longer overall survival associated with higher blood T cell density; shorter survival with higher adjacent-lung clonality.

The germline gives CDR1 SGHNT, CDR2 YENEEA. V lost 2 bases and J 7 bases, leaving 11 bases between the germline ends. The CDR3 contains 14 residues. As to this clone: No antigen is known for it.

Data came from immunoSEQ multiplex PCR; TCRdb stores just in-frame clones and leaves some out. This table holds 3,400 or so clones, around 21% found once. This TCR derives from a woman aged 40-69 years with stage III squamous cell lung carcinoma. The gene calls are TRBV11-3 and TRBJ2-2, with a tentative D call TRBD2 (5 bases). The specimen was lung tumor tissue, collected before any cancer treatment. CDR3 sequence: CASSLWGVGGELFF. The DNA for the CDR3 is TGTGCCAGCAGCTTATGGGGAGTAGGCGGGGAGCTGTTTTTT. The full variable domain, with the rest looked up from reference TRBV11-3 and TRBJ2-2, is EAGVVQSPRYKIIEKKQPVAFWCNPISGHNTLYWYLQNLGQGPELLIRYENEEAVDDSQLPKDRFSAERLKGVDSTLKIQPAELGDSAVYLCASSLWGVGGELFFGEGSRLTVL.